This TCR beta chain stems from a study of blood T cell repertoires in COVID-19. Whole-study context: Specimens from acute and convalescent COVID-19 originated in the United States, Italy and Spain. T cells, B-cell-depleted T cells, or PBMCs provided the cDNA or gDNA that served as material.

With respect to this clone: Other DNA sequences in the same sample also yield this CDR3.

Between the trimmed V and J ends, which lost 3 bases and 5 bases, there was a span of 4 bases. The CDR3 is 11 amino acids. As handled by the study authors: For nucleated cells, counts were estimated from reference gene primer amplification. Some clones are missing from TCRdb's copy, which holds only in-frame ones; the method was immunoSEQ multiplex PCR. V, J and clone size derive from that table, while D and trimming were established from the DNA sequence. The sample shows roughly 150,000 clones, around four fifths of them seen only once. This sequence joins TRBV12-3 or TRBV12-4 and TRBJ2-5; D remains unclear. The sequenced sample consisted of peripheral blood. This clonotype originated in a man between 65 and 85 years old with acute or convalescent COVID-19. Here the CDR3 DNA reads TGTGCCAGCAGTTTCTTGGAGACCCAGTACTTC. This encodes CASSFLETQYF.